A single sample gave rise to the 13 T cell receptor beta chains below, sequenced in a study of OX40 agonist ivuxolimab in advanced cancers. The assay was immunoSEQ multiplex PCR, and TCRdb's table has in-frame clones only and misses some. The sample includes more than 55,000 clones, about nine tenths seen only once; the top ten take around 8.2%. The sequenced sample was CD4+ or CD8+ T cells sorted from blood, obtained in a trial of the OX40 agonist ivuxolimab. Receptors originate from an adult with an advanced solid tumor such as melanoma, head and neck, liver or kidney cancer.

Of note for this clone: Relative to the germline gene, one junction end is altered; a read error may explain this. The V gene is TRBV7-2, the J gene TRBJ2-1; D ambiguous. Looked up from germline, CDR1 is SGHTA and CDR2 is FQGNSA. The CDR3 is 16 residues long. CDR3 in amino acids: CASSLVSRGVGNEQFF. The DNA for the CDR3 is TGTGCAAGCAGCTTAGTGTCCCGCGGTGTGGGCAATGAGCAGTTCTTC.

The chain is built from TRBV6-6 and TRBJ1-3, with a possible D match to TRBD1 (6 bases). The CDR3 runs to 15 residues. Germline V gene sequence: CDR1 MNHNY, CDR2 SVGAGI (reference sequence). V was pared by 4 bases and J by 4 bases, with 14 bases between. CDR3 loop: CASSSTGSEGNTIYF. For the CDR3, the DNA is TGTGCCAGCAGTTCAACAGGGTCAGAAGGAAACACCATATATTTT.

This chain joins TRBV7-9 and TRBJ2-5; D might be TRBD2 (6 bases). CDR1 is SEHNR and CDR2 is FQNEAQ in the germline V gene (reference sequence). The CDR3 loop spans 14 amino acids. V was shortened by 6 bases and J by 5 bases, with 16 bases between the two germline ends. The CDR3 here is CASRKGQGLETQYF. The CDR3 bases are TGTGCCAGCAGAAAGGGGCAGGGACTCGAGACCCAGTACTTC. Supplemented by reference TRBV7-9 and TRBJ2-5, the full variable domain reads DTGVSQNPRHKITKRGQNVTFRCDPISEHNRLYWYRQTLGQGPEFLTYFQNEAQLEKSRLLSDRFSAERPKGSFSTLEIQRTEQGDSAMYLCASRKGQGLETQYFGPGTRLLVL.

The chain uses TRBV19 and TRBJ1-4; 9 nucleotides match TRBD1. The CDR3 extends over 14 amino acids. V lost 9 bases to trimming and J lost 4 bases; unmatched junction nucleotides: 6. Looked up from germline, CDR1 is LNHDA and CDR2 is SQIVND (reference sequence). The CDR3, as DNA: TGTGCCAGCAAGTCGGGACAGGGTAATGAAAAACTGTTTTTT. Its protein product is CASKSGQGNEKLFF.

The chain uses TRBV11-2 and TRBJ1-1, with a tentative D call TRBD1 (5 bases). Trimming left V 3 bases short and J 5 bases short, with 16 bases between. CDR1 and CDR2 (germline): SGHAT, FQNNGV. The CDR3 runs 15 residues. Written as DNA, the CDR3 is TGTGCCAGCAGCTTGGGACTGGTGTTCGGAACTGAAGCTTTCTTT. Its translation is CASSLGLVFGTEAFF.

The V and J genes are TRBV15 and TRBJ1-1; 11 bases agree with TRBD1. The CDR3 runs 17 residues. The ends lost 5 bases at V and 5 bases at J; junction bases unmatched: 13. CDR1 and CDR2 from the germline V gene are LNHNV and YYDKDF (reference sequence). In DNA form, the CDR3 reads TGTGCCACCAGCCTTCGGACAGGGGGCAACCTTGGAACTGAAGCTTTCTTT. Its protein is CATSLRTGGNLGTEAFF.

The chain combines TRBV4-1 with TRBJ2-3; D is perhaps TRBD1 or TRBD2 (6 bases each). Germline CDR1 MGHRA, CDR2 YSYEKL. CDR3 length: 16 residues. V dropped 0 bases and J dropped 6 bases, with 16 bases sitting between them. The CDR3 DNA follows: TGCGCCAGCAGCCAAGACAGCGGAAGGGGGGCGGATACGCAGTATTTT. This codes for CASSQDSGRGADTQYF.

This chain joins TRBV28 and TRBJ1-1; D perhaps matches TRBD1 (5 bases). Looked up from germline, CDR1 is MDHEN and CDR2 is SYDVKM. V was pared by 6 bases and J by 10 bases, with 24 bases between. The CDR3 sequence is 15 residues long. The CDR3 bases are TGTGCCAGCAGCCTAGGAGGGGAGGGTAGTCAGGTAGCTTTCTTT. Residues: CASSLGGEGSQVAFF.

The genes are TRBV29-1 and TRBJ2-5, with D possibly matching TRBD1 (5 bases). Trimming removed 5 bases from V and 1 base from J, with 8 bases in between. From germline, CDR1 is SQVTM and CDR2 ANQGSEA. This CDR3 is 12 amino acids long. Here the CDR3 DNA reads TGCAGCGTTACAGGAATCCAAGAGACCCAGTACTTC. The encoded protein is CSVTGIQETQYF.

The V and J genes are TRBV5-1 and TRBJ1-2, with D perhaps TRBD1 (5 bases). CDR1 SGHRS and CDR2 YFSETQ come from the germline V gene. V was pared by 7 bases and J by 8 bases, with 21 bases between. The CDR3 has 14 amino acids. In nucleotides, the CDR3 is TGCGCCAGCGGGTACTCGACAGAGACTGGGGGCTACACCTTC. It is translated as CASGYSTETGGYTF. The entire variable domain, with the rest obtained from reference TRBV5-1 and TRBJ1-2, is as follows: KAGVTQTPRYLIKTRGQQVTLSCSPISGHRSVSWYQQTPGQGLQFLFEYFSETQRNKGNFPGRFSGRQFSNSRSEMNVSTLELGDSALYLCASGYSTETGGYTFGSGTRLTVV.

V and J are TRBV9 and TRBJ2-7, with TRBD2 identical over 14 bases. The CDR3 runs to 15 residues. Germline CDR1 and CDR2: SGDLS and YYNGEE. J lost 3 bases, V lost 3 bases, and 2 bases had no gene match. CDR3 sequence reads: CASSEGLAGDYEQYF. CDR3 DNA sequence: TGTGCCAGCAGCGAGGGACTAGCGGGGGACTACGAGCAGTACTTC. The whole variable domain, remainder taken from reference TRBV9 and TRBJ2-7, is DSGVTQTPKHLITATGQRVTLRCSPRSGDLSVYWYQQSLDQGLQFLIQYYNGEERAKGNILERFSAQQFPDLHSELNLSSLELGDSALYFCASSEGLAGDYEQYFGPGTRLTVT.

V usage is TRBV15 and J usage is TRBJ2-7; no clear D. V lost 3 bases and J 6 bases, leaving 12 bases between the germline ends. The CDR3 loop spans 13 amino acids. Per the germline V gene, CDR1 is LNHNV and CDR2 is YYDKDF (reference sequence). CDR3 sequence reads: CATSRARVGEQYF. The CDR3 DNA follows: TGTGCCACCAGCAGGGCCCGTGTAGGCGAGCAGTACTTC.

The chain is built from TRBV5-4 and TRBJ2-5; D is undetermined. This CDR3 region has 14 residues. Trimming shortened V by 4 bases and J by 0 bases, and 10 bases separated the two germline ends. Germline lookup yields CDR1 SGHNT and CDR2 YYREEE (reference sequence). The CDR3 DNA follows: TGTGCCAGCAGCCCCATTTCGAACCAAGAGACCCAGTACTTC. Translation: CASSPISNQETQYF. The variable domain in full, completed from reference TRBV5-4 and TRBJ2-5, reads ETGVTQSPTHLIKTRGQQVTLRCSSQSGHNTVSWYQQALGQGPQFIFQYYREEENGRGNFPPRFSGLQFPNYSSELNVNALELDDSALYLCASSPISNQETQYFGPGTRLLVL.